The present entry profiles one TCR beta chain with its context. Antigen: not known. This CDR3 is also generated by other DNA sequences in the sample. This entry is derived from a study of identifying expanded T cells in peripheral blood. Study results and caveats: Over around two and four weeks, about 16 and 20 clones changed, versus approximately 1.2 between replicates.

Germline V gene data show CDR1 as SGHRS and CDR2 as YFSETQ. The CDR3 has 14 residues. V was shortened by 3 bases and J by 0 bases, with 9 bases between the two germline ends. Sequencing was performed with immunoSEQ multiplex PCR; in TCRdb, only in-frame clones are kept and a portion is missing. The repertoire holds around 84,000 clones, with about 87% as singletons. Sequencing input: blood. The V gene is TRBV5-1, the J gene TRBJ1-2; TRBD1 is a possible D gene (6 bases). This TCR was sampled from a person aged 18 to 75 in good health. CDR3 in amino acids: CASSSGQTNYGYTF. The CDR3 region has the DNA TGCGCCAGCAGCTCCGGACAGACTAACTATGGCTACACCTTC.